These 21 T cell receptor beta chains came from one sample sequenced in a study of blood T cell repertoires in COVID-19. Assay used: immunoSEQ multiplex PCR; TCRdb lists only in-frame clones, some missing. The sample records fewer than 200,000 clones, less than 85% being singletons. The sequenced material came from peripheral blood. The receptors come from a woman aged 55-70 years with COVID-19, enrolled during active disease.

V usage is TRBV11-2 and J usage is TRBJ1-2; 9 positions agree with TRBD1. After removal of 5 bases from V and 4 bases from J, the junction contained 5 bases not matched to a gene. The CDR3 consists of 14 residues. Germline V gene data show CDR1 as SGHAT and CDR2 as FQNNGV. The CDR3 nucleotides are TGTGCCAGCAGCCCAACAGGGGGCGGCTATGGCTACACCTTC. It encodes CASSPTGGGYGYTF.

J is TRBJ1-1 and V is TRBV19; D possibly corresponds to TRBD1 (5 bases). V shed 10 bases and J shed 5 bases, with 23 bases lying between them. Per the germline V gene, CDR1 is LNHDA and CDR2 is SQIVND (reference sequence). This CDR3 has 15 residues. The CDR3 region is CATTSGDMGGTEAFF. As DNA, the CDR3 is TGTGCCACCACAAGCGGAGATATGGGGGGGACTGAAGCTTTCTTT.

V is TRBV9 and J is TRBJ2-3; no definite D call. The length of the CDR3 is 14 residues. Germline assignment: CDR1 SGDLS and CDR2 YYNGEE. Trimming took 1 base from V and 2 from J, leaving 8 bases between them. CDR3 in amino acids: CASSVWAATDTQYF. The CDR3 region has the DNA TGTGCCAGCAGCGTATGGGCTGCCACAGATACGCAGTATTTT. Using reference TRBV9 and TRBJ2-3 for the parts outside the CDR3, the full variable domain is DSGVTQTPKHLITATGQRVTLRCSPRSGDLSVYWYQQSLDQGLQFLIQYYNGEERAKGNILERFSAQQFPDLHSELNLSSLELGDSALYFCASSVWAATDTQYFGPGTRLTVL.

The chain employs TRBV11-2 and TRBJ2-7, with 7 bases that match TRBD2. Losses at the gene ends were 5 bases for V and 0 bases for J; bases not matched to a gene: 13. CDR1 and CDR2 from the germline V gene are SGHAT and FQNNGV. The CDR3 totals 17 residues. The CDR3 nucleotides read TGTGCCAGCAGCCGAATTCTGGGCGGGAGTGTCTCCTACGAGCAGTACTTC. Its protein product is CASSRILGGSVSYEQYF.

This clone was found a few times. The gene calls are TRBV30 and TRBJ2-2; 9 bases align to TRBD1. Germline values: CDR1 GTSNPN, CDR2 SVGIG (reference sequence). This CDR3 has 14 amino acids. Trimming removed 0 bases from V and 8 bases from J; junction bases left unmatched: 4. CDR3 coding DNA: TGTGCCTGGAGTGTACAGGGGGCTGGGGGGGAGCTGTTTTTT. This sequence encodes CAWSVQGAGGELFF.

This clone was recorded a few times. This chain uses TRBV12-3 or TRBV12-4 with TRBJ2-5; D may be TRBD1 (6 bases). This CDR3 has 13 residues. The ends were cut back, 3 bases at V and 4 bases at J, with 9 bases in the middle. For the CDR3, the DNA is TGTGCCAGCAGTTTGGCAGGGGTAGAGACCCAGTACTTC. Protein product: CASSLAGVETQYF.

This clone appeared once. The gene calls are TRBV6-5 and TRBJ1-6; tentatively, D is TRBD1 (6 bases). Germline CDR1 is MNHEY and CDR2 is SVGAGI. V was clipped by 4 bases and J by 7 bases, with 14 bases between them. The CDR3 is 15 amino acids. CDR3 in amino acids: CASSSRQAPNSPLHF. The CDR3 coding sequence is TGTGCCAGCAGTTCGAGACAGGCCCCGAATTCACCCCTCCACTTT.

The chain couples TRBV3-1 (or the pseudogene TRBV3-2) to TRBJ2-2; TRBD1 agrees at 8 bases. The germline V gene encodes CDR1 LGHDT and CDR2 YNNKEL (reference sequence). The CDR3 sequence is 16 residues long. V gave up 1 base and J gave up 1 base; unmatched junction bases: 2. The CDR3 loop reads CASSQGTGLNTGELFF. The CDR3 coding sequence is TGTGCCAGCAGCCAAGGGACAGGGCTGAACACCGGGGAGCTGTTTTTT.

This clone was seen a single time. The chain carries TRBV19 and TRBJ2-7, with D perhaps matching TRBD1 (5 bases). The length of the CDR3 is 14 residues. Germline V gene lookup returns CDR1 LNHDA and CDR2 SQIVND (reference sequence). V dropped 0 bases and J dropped 6 bases, with 12 bases sitting between them. In nucleotides, the CDR3 is TGTGCCAGTAGTATAGATCCGGCCAGGGCCGAGCAGTACTTC. This translates into CASSIDPARAEQYF.

V usage is TRBV19 and J usage is TRBJ2-2, with TRBD1 as a possible D gene (6 bases). Per germline, CDR1 LNHDA and CDR2 SQIVND (reference sequence). The CDR3 loop spans 12 amino acids. The CDR3 coding sequence is TGTGCTACGGACAGGAACACCGGGGAGCTGTTTTTT. Translating it yields CATDRNTGELFF.

The chain uses TRBV29-1 and TRBJ1-5; a possible D gene is TRBD1 (5 bases). The CDR3 length is 13 residues. CDR1 is SQVTM, CDR2 ANQGSEA, per germline. The ends were cut back, 7 bases at V and 7 bases at J, with 17 bases in the middle. For the CDR3, the DNA is TGCAGCGCCCGCCAAGGGGTGGAGCAGCCCCAGCATTTT. Protein sequence: CSARQGVEQPQHF. The variable domain in full, completed from reference TRBV29-1 and TRBJ1-5, reads SAVISQKPSRDICQRGTSLTIQCQVDSQVTMMFWYRQQPGQSLTLIATANQGSEATYESGFVIDKFPISRPNLTFSTLTVSNMSPEDSSIYLCSARQGVEQPQHFGDGTRLSIL.

This chain connects TRBV10-2 to TRBJ2-7, with D hard to call. The length of the CDR3 is 14 residues. The germline V and J ends were trimmed by 5 bases and 0 bases, with 11 bases remaining between them. Germline V gene lookup returns CDR1 WSHSY and CDR2 SAAADI. CDR3 sequence: CASSSPPSSYEQYF. CDR3 DNA sequence: TGCGCCAGCAGTAGCCCTCCAAGCTCCTACGAGCAGTACTTC.

The chain uses TRBV18 and TRBJ1-1; D gene ambiguous. V lost 3 bases, J lost 4 bases, and 15 bases lay in between. The CDR3 loop spans 15 amino acids. Germline V gene sequence: CDR1 KGHSH, CDR2 LQKENI. DNA of the CDR3: TGTGCCAGCTCACCCCTAACAGCTGTCGGCACTGAAGCTTTCTTT. Translating gives CASSPLTAVGTEAFF. The variable domain in full, with the rest retrieved from reference TRBV18 and TRBJ1-1, is NAGVMQNPRHLVRRRGQEARLRCSPMKGHSHVYWYRQLPEEGLKFMVYLQKENIIDESGMPKERFSAEFPKEGPSILRIQQVVRGDSAAYFCASSPLTAVGTEAFFGQGTRLTVV.

This clone was seen more than once but under ten times. V is TRBV5-1 and J is TRBJ2-5; 7 bases line up with TRBD1. The ends lost 4 bases at V and 2 bases at J; junction bases unmatched: 11. The V gene's germline CDR1 is SGHRS and CDR2 YFSETQ. The CDR3 runs 16 residues. CDR3 protein: CASSLSDPTGQETQYF. The CDR3 DNA follows: TGCGCCAGCAGCCTGTCGGACCCGACAGGGCAAGAGACCCAGTACTTC.

This chain joins TRBV19 and TRBJ2-1, with TRBD2 matching over 9 bases. The CDR3 totals 16 residues. Germline V lookup: CDR1 LNHDA, CDR2 SQIVND (reference sequence). Trimming at V came to 0 bases and at J to 5 bases, leaving 5 bases not matched to a gene. CDR3 nucleotide sequence: TGTGCCAGTAGTATAGATCGGGAGCGGGGGGACAATGAGCAGTTCTTC. It specifies CASSIDRERGDNEQFF.

This chain connects TRBV6-6 to TRBJ2-7, with a tentative D call TRBD1 (6 bases). V was cut by 4 bases and J by 4 bases, with 11 bases left in between. Germline lookup yields CDR1 MNHNY and CDR2 SVGAGI (reference sequence). This CDR3 comprises 13 residues. CDR3 sequence (DNA): TGTGCCAGCAGTTCCGGGACAAGTTACGAGCAGTACTTC. Protein sequence: CASSSGTSYEQYF.

The chain links TRBV9 to TRBJ2-1; D might be TRBD2 (5 bases). The CDR3 totals 15 residues. Germline V gives CDR1 SGDLS, CDR2 YYNGEE. The ends were cut back, 4 bases at V and 8 bases at J, with 19 bases in the middle. DNA of the CDR3: TGTGCCAGCAGCTCCCGAGTCCTAGGAGGCGATGAGCAGTTCTTC. Protein product: CASSSRVLGGDEQFF.

The rearrangement joins TRBV19 to TRBJ2-2, with D unclear. Looked up from germline, CDR1 is LNHDA and CDR2 is SQIVND (reference sequence). There are 12 residues in the CDR3. V lost 2 bases to trimming and J lost 6 bases, with 4 bases between them. The CDR3, as DNA: TGTGCCAGTAGTATACCTTCCGGGGAGCTGTTTTTT. Residues: CASSIPSGELFF.

In its sample, this clone was seen many times. The chain combines TRBV30 with TRBJ2-7; 10 nucleotides agree with TRBD2. This CDR3 comprises 14 residues. CDR1 is GTSNPN and CDR2 is SVGIG in the germline V gene (reference sequence). After removal of 2 bases from V and 5 bases from J, the junction contained 6 bases not matched to a gene. In nucleotides, the CDR3 is TGTGCCTGGAGTACTAGCGGGAACATCAACGAGCAGTACTTC. It translates to CAWSTSGNINEQYF.

The chain has TRBV28 and TRBJ1-5, with no clear D. Trimming removed 5 bases at V and 7 bases at J, with 21 bases between. The CDR3 length is 16 residues. Germline lookup yields CDR1 MDHEN and CDR2 SYDVKM. CDR3 sequence reads: CASSLQNTANRQPQHF. Written as DNA, the CDR3 is TGTGCCAGCAGTCTCCAAAACACAGCTAACCGACAGCCCCAGCATTTT.

The chain combines TRBV6-6 with TRBJ1-1; the D is unclear. Trimming cost V 0 bases and J 4 bases, with 12 bases left between them. Germline-derived CDR1 and CDR2 are MNHNY and SVGAGI (reference sequence). CDR3 length: 15 residues. DNA for the CDR3: TGTGCCAGCAGTTACTCGCTGGGAGTTGCCACTGAAGCTTTCTTT. It is translated as CASSYSLGVATEAFF.